This TCR beta chain was recorded in a study of patients and donors after allogeneic stem cell transplantation. MiXCR, run by TCRdb on the RT-PCR reads, gives a single entry per CDR3 protein. The data hold 920,000 or so distinct CDR3 sequences, with 15% to 20% observed a single time. Looked up from germline, CDR1 is SGHRS and CDR2 is YFSETQ. Deletions cut 1 base from V and 0 bases from J, with 9 bases between. The length of the CDR3 is 15 residues. What was sequenced was blood, either unsorted or a sorted T cell fraction (not recorded which). This sequence was found in a human donor who was either an allogeneic HSCT recipient or a stem cell or donor lymphocyte infusion donor (not recorded which). It is not recorded whose cells these are; they may come from a transplant donor. The chain recombines TRBV5-1 with TRBJ2-3; D is unresolved. The CDR3 loop reads CASSLQALSTDTQYF. In DNA form, the CDR3 reads TGCGCCAGCAGCTTGCAGGCCCTTAGCACAGATACGCAGTATTTT.